What follows are 27 T cell receptor beta chains derived from one specimen sequenced in a study of blood T cells in healthy people across ages. Primed by a sample-barcoded 5' primer and a J-beta primer mix, a second PCR proceeded for about 7 to 11 cycles. TCRdb independently ran MiXCR on the 5' RACE reads; one entry per CDR3 protein. The sample includes approximately 600,000 distinct CDR3 sequences, around three fifths of them seen just once. The sample consisted of blood. The receptor set was obtained from a man aged 55 to 70 in good health.

The V gene is TRBV12-3 or TRBV12-4, the J gene TRBJ2-5, with TRBD1 matching 9 bases. V was clipped by 5 bases and J by 5 bases; unmatched bases: 15. The CDR3 runs to 17 residues. As DNA, the CDR3 is TGTGCCAGCAGTCTCACGATCGGGACAGGGCCCCCGGAGACCCAGTACTTC. It yields the protein CASSLTIGTGPPETQYF.

The V call is TRBV28, the J call TRBJ2-1; TRBD2 matches at 12 bases. CDR3 length equals 16 residues. Germline V lookup: CDR1 MDHEN, CDR2 SYDVKM. Trimming removed 3 bases from V and 1 base from J; junction bases left unmatched: 1. CDR3 nucleotide sequence: TGTGCCAGCAGTTTGACTAGCGGGGGTTCCTACAATGAGCAGTTCTTC. Protein product: CASSLTSGGSYNEQFF. Full variable domain (rest looked up from reference TRBV28 and TRBJ2-1): DVKVTQSSRYLVKRTGEKVFLECVQDMDHENMFWYRQDPGLGLRLIYFSYDVKMKEKGDIPEGYSVSREKKERFSLILESASTNQTSMYLCASSLTSGGSYNEQFFGPGTRLTVL.

The chain is built from TRBV4-1 and TRBJ1-6, with D possibly TRBD1 on 6 matching bases. This CDR3 is built from 19 residues. Trimming left V 1 base short and J 0 bases short, with 16 bases between. CDR1 and CDR2 (germline): MGHRA, YSYEKL. The CDR3 DNA reads as TGCGCCAGCAGCCAAGGGGACATCTCGAAGAGCTCCTATAATTCACCCCTCCACTTT. Encoded protein: CASSQGDISKSSYNSPLHF.

The V gene is TRBV20-1, the J gene TRBJ2-7, with TRBD2 identical over 16 bases. The end of the DNA is better explained by TRBJ2-5, so the J call may be wrong. Germline V gene sequence: CDR1 DFQATT, CDR2 SNEGSKA (reference sequence). The CDR3 spans 15 residues. In DNA form, the CDR3 reads TGCAGTGCTCCGGGACTAGCGGGAGGGGGCGAGACCCAGTACTTC. Protein sequence: CSAPGLAGGGETQYF.

This clonotype has only a few counts. V and J are TRBV29-1 and TRBJ1-1; TRBD1 might be the D (6 bases). Trimming took 4 bases from V and 0 from J, leaving 9 bases between them. The V gene's germline CDR1 is SQVTM and CDR2 ANQGSEA. CDR3 length equals 13 residues. The CDR3 reads CSVGTAMNTEAFF. CDR3 bases: TGCAGCGTTGGGACAGCGATGAACACTGAAGCTTTCTTT.

The genes are TRBV14 and TRBJ2-1; 8 nucleotides match TRBD1. The germline gives CDR1 SGHDN, CDR2 FVKESK. The junction had 5 bases not matched to a gene; V was cut back by 6 bases and J by 7 bases. CDR3 length equals 13 residues. The CDR3 region has the DNA TGTGCCAGCAGGGCAGGGGGCAATAATGAGCAGTTCTTC. Translating it yields CASRAGGNNEQFF.

This clonotype came up a few times. V and J are TRBV20-1 and TRBJ1-6, with TRBD1 matching 7 bases. Germline V gene data show CDR1 as DFQATT and CDR2 as SNEGSKA (reference sequence). V trimming: 6 bases; J trimming: 8 bases; junction bases outside the gene matches: 10. This CDR3 contains 14 residues. CDR3 in DNA: TGCAGTGCCGCCTCTGACAGGGTATATTCACCCCTCCACTTT. This translates into CSAASDRVYSPLHF.

This chain links TRBV20-1 with TRBJ1-2; no clear D gene. Per the germline V gene, CDR1 is DFQATT and CDR2 is SNEGSKA (reference sequence). CDR3 length equals 13 residues. Trimming took off 0 bases at V and 8 bases at J, with 13 bases between the two ends. The DNA for the CDR3 is TGCAGTGCTAGAGATCGGGATATCAACGGCTACACCTTC. It codes for CSARDRDINGYTF.

About this clonotype itself: At one end the junction does not follow the germline gene, possibly because of a read error. The chain combines TRBV6-5 with TRBJ2-6, with D possibly being TRBD1 or TRBD2 (6 bases each). This CDR3 is built from 15 residues. Germline assignment: CDR1 MNHEY and CDR2 SVGAGI. The CDR3 is CAGSIMGGGANVLTF. The CDR3, as DNA: TGTGCCGGCAGTATAATGGGGGGCGGGGCCAACGTCCTGACTTTC.

The rearrangement links TRBV6-2 or TRBV6-3 to TRBJ2-1; D is unresolved. V was clipped by 6 bases and J by 5 bases, with 14 bases between them. The CDR3 totals 14 residues. Germline-derived CDR1 and CDR2 are MNHEY and SVGEGT. CDR3 coding DNA: TGTGCCAGCAGACGCCCCCGTCGAGACAATGAGCAGTTCTTC. Amino acid sequence: CASRRPRRDNEQFF.

The chain has TRBV18 and TRBJ2-7; 11 bases map to TRBD2. The J call may be in error: the DNA end matches TRBJ2-5 better. The CDR3 is made up of 16 amino acids. The germline gives CDR1 KGHSH, CDR2 LQKENI. DNA of the CDR3: TGTGCCAGCTCACCCGCTAGCGGGGGGATCCAAGAGACCCAGTACTTC. Translation gives CASSPASGGIQETQYF.

This clonotype was detected a few times. In nucleotides, the CDR3 is TGTGCCAGCAGAACCGGGACAGGCCATAGGACAGATAATTCACCCCTCCACTTT. This sequence encodes CASRTGTGHRTDNSPLHF. The chain joins TRBV12-3 or TRBV12-4 to TRBJ1-6, with 8 bases fitting TRBD1. This CDR3 comprises 18 residues. Trimming removed 6 bases from V and 5 bases from J; junction bases left unmatched: 15.

This clonotype appeared many times. The chain carries TRBV14 and TRBJ2-5, with 9 bases matching TRBD2. This CDR3 comprises 16 residues. Germline CDR1 reads SGHDN; CDR2 reads FVKESK. V dropped 4 bases and J dropped 2; count of bases not matched to a gene: 8. CDR3 in DNA: TGTGCCAGCAGCCCCCGGCTAGCGGGGCCTCAAGAGACCCAGTACTTC. The encoded protein is CASSPRLAGPQETQYF.

The sample holds many counts of this clonotype. The V gene is TRBV6-2 or TRBV6-3, the J gene TRBJ2-3, with D tentatively TRBD1 (6 bases). Trimming took off 2 bases at V and 2 bases at J, with 14 bases between the two ends. The CDR3 has 16 amino acids. Germline V gene lookup returns CDR1 MNHEY and CDR2 SVGEGT. CDR3 residues: CASSYRLGTTTDTQYF. The CDR3, as DNA: TGTGCCAGCAGTTACCGCCTCGGGACAACCACAGATACGCAGTATTTT.

This rearrangement joins TRBV20-1 to TRBJ2-5, with 8 bases aligning to TRBD2. V shed 7 bases and J 2 bases; nucleotides not matched to a gene: 9. CDR3 length: 14 amino acids. Germline loops: CDR1 DFQATT, CDR2 SNEGSKA (reference sequence). As DNA, the CDR3 is TGCAGTGGCCCGGCGGGGGGAGGTCAAGAGACCCAGTACTTC. It codes for CSGPAGGGQETQYF.

This chain uses TRBV9 with TRBJ2-1, with 12 bases lining up with TRBD1. Germline CDR1 SGDLS, CDR2 YYNGEE. The CDR3 sequence is 16 residues long. J lost 8 bases, V lost 0 bases, and 6 bases had no gene match. The CDR3 region has the DNA TGTGCCAGCAGCGTAGAGGGACAGGGGGCTTGGTATGAGCAGTTCTTC. Translating it yields CASSVEGQGAWYEQFF.

J is TRBJ2-4 and V is TRBV20-1; D remains ambiguous. V was clipped by 5 bases and J by 2 bases, with 13 bases between them. Germline V gives CDR1 DFQATT, CDR2 SNEGSKA (reference sequence). CDR3 length equals 14 residues. The CDR3 nucleotides are TGCAGTGCTGAACCCATAGGGACCAAAAACATTCAGTACTTC. Protein product: CSAEPIGTKNIQYF.

The chain is built from TRBV27 and TRBJ2-5; the D is unclear. The germline V gene has CDR1 MNHEY and CDR2 SMNVEV (reference sequence). The length of the CDR3 is 16 residues. The V end lost 5 bases, the J end lost 0 bases, and 16 bases lay between the germline ends. CDR3 bases: TGTGCCAGCAGTCGAAGACCGGCGTTAGACCAAGAGACCCAGTACTTC. Protein product: CASSRRPALDQETQYF.

Worth noting for this clonotype: Compared with germline, one end of the junction differs, possibly owing to a read error. J is TRBJ1-6 and V is TRBV7-9; the D gene is possibly TRBD1 (5 bases). The CDR3 is 13 amino acids. Germline CDR1 and CDR2: SEHNR and FQNEAQ (reference sequence). The CDR3 reads CASSSYGGSPLHF. CDR3 in DNA: TGCGCCAGCAGCTCTTACGGGGGTTCACCCCTCCACTTT.

The V call is TRBV21-1, the J call TRBJ2-7; the D call of TRBD1 is as the table states it, not checked on the DNA. TRBV21-1 represents a pseudogene. The CDR3 has 17 amino acids. Here the CDR3 DNA reads TGTGCCAGCAGCAAAGACCCGTTGTGGGGGGGTACCTACGAGCAGTACTTC. It encodes CASSKDPLWGGTYEQYF.

As concerns this clonotype: A junction end diverges from the germline sequence, so it may reflect a read error. This chain connects TRBV4-1 to TRBJ1-2; tentative D call: TRBD1 (5 bases). There are 19 residues in the CDR3. Germline CDR1 MGHRA, CDR2 YSYEKL. CDR3 DNA sequence: TGCACCAGCAGCCAAGTCTCAAAGGCGATTGGAGGGGCTGAAAGTGGCTACACCTTC. Protein product: CTSSQVSKAIGGAESGYTF.

The chain joins TRBV7-2 to TRBJ1-1, with D tentatively TRBD1 (5 bases). This CDR3 spans 14 amino acids. Germline assignment: CDR1 SGHTA and CDR2 FQGNSA. Between the trimmed V and J ends, which lost 5 bases and 2 bases, there was a span of 12 bases. The CDR3, as DNA: TGTGCCAGCAGCCCGAGCAGGGTTAACACTGAAGCTTTCTTT. Translation gives CASSPSRVNTEAFF.

The V and J genes are TRBV10-3 and TRBJ2-3; 9 bases match TRBD2. The CDR3 is 15 amino acids. The junction had 2 bases not matched to a gene; V was cut back by 3 bases and J by 1 base. Germline V gene sequence: CDR1 ENHRY, CDR2 SYGVKD. This CDR3 reads CAISDGGGGTDTQYF. The DNA for the CDR3 is TGTGCCATCAGTGACGGCGGGGGGGGCACAGATACGCAGTATTTT.

The sample holds a few counts of this clonotype. The V gene is TRBV7-2, the J gene TRBJ2-1; 9 nucleotides align to TRBD1. The trim removed 6 bases at V and 4 bases at J, leaving 10 bases unmatched. Germline-derived CDR1 and CDR2 are SGHTA and FQGNSA. CDR3 length: 16 residues. Here the CDR3 DNA reads TGTGCCAGCAGTAGAAGGCCAGGGACAGGGTACAATGAGCAGTTCTTC. Translated, it gives CASSRRPGTGYNEQFF.

This clonotype was detected only a few times. This rearrangement joins TRBV29-1 to TRBJ2-5; TRBD2 matches 8 bases. The trim removed 4 bases at V and 1 base at J, leaving 2 bases unmatched. The CDR3 covers 13 residues. Germline values: CDR1 SQVTM, CDR2 ANQGSEA. CDR3 DNA: TGCAGCGTTGGGAGCGGGGGCCAAGAGACCCAGTACTTC. It specifies CSVGSGGQETQYF.

This clonotype was seen just once. The rearrangement links TRBV7-3 to TRBJ2-4, with a tentative D call TRBD2 (5 bases). Germline CDR1 SGHTA, CDR2 FQGTGA. The CDR3 totals 15 residues. The V end was cut by 5 bases, the J end by 9 bases, with 20 bases between. Here the CDR3 DNA reads TGTGCCAGCAGCCCCGTAGGGTCCGCCGGAGGCATTCAGTACTTC. This gives the protein CASSPVGSAGGIQYF.

Turning to this clonotype: Mismatch with germline at one junction end may stem from a read error. The V call is TRBV6-5, the J call TRBJ1-4; D is unclear. This CDR3 has 18 residues. The germline V gene has CDR1 MNHEY and CDR2 SVGAGI. The CDR3 sequence: CASSSRPAPRGANEKLFF. Here the CDR3 DNA reads TGCGCCAGCAGTTCCCGCCCGGCACCCCGAGGAGCTAATGAAAAACTGTTTTTT.